The rows below give T cell receptor beta chains drawn from one sample of a study of radiation and T cells in renal cell carcinoma. Repertoires were generated with immunoSEQ multiplex PCR, while TCRdb's copy carries only in-frame clones and drops some. The profile covers more than 100,000 clones, with 88% appearing a single time and 5.8% taken by the ten largest. Sequencing was performed on blood, taken from a patient whose treatment included radiotherapy and nephrectomy. The origin of the receptors is a woman aged 70 to 79 with renal cell carcinoma. The CDR3 runs from the conserved cysteine through the conserved F or W. The D gene is left open where the match is weak. Size is omitted from some rows. Given values are once, few, many or a class for expanded clones.

d_call	v_call	cdr3_length	j_call	clone_size	cdr3_aa	cdr3_nt
NA	TRBV7-2	15	TRBJ2-1	NA	CASSLVGTKPNEQFF	TGTGCCAGCAGCTTAGTGGGAACCAAGCCCAATGAGCAGTTCTTC
NA	TRBV2	13	TRBJ1-2	once	CASSEAVNYGYTF	TGTGCCAGCAGTGAAGCCGTTAACTATGGCTACACCTTC
NA	TRBV7-9	14	TRBJ2-1	NA	CASSLAGTVNEQFF	TGTGCCAGCAGCTTAGCAGGGACGGTGAATGAGCAGTTCTTC
NA	TRBV6-4	14	TRBJ1-5	NA	CASSVEGSNQPQHF	TGTGCCAGCAGTGTGGAGGGGAGCAATCAGCCCCAGCATTTT
NA	TRBV6-1	17	TRBJ1-5	NA	CASSEWAAPGSNQPQHF	TGTGCCAGCAGTGAATGGGCAGCCCCGGGGAGCAATCAGCCCCAGCATTTT
NA	TRBV13	16	TRBJ2-1	NA	CASSKVGVTSYNEQFF	TGTGCCAGCAGCAAGGTGGGGGTGACGTCTTACAATGAGCAGTTCTTC
NA	TRBV28	14	TRBJ1-2	NA	CASRPGTHNYGYTF	TGTGCCAGCAGACCAGGGACCCACAACTATGGCTACACCTTC
NA	TRBV6-4	13	TRBJ2-5	NA	CASSVLEGETQYF	TGTGCCAGCAGTGTCCTCGAGGGAGAGACCCAGTACTTC
NA	TRBV6-6	12	TRBJ1-2	NA	CASTLKFEGYTF	TGTGCCAGCACTCTAAAATTCGAAGGCTACACCTTC
NA	TRBV4-3	14	TRBJ1-1	few	CASSQLQGPAEAFF	TGCGCCAGCAGCCAATTACAGGGCCCCGCTGAAGCTTTCTTT
NA	TRBV27	13	TRBJ2-7	NA	CASKRGPNYEQYF	TGTGCCAGCAAACGCGGGCCAAACTACGAGCAGTACTTC
TRBD2	TRBV7-9	16	TRBJ2-5	NA	CASSLRTSGGLETQYF	TGTGCCAGCAGCTTAAGGACTAGCGGGGGTTTAGAGACCCAGTACTTC
NA	TRBV5-4	15	TRBJ1-2	NA	CASSLGDTNLYGYTF	TGTGCCAGCAGCTTGGGGGACACGAACCTCTATGGCTACACCTTC
NA	TRBV5-4	17	TRBJ2-6	NA	CASSGSDGASGANVLTF	TGTGCCAGCAGCGGATCGGACGGCGCCTCTGGGGCCAACGTCCTGACTTTC
NA	TRBV21-1	16	TRBJ2-1	NA	CASSRRANIAYNEQFF	TGTGCCAGCAGCAGGCGCGCCAACATTGCCTACAATGAGCAGTTCTTC
NA	TRBV15	14	TRBJ1-1	NA	CATSRDLEVTEAFF	TGTGCCACCAGCAGAGATCTCGAAGTCACTGAAGCTTTCTTT
TRBD1	TRBV6-6	16	TRBJ1-1	once	CASSYSKGAGNTEAFF	TGTGCCAGCAGTTACTCGAAGGGGGCAGGGAACACTGAAGCTTTCTTT
NA	TRBV5-1	14	TRBJ2-2	NA	CASRQGSNTGELFF	TGCGCCAGCCGGCAAGGGTCGAACACCGGGGAGCTGTTTTTT
TRBD2	TRBV19	15	TRBJ2-3	NA	CASSSGGPSTDTQYF	TGTGCTTCGTCTAGCGGGGGGCCTAGCACAGATACGCAGTATTTT
TRBD1	TRBV2	14	TRBJ1-2	NA	CASSPDRVVVGYTF	TGTGCCAGCAGTCCGGACAGGGTAGTGGTTGGCTACACCTTC
TRBD1	TRBV12-5	13	TRBJ2-7	NA	CASIRDRSYEQYF	TGTGCTAGTATCCGGGACAGGTCTTACGAGCAGTACTTC
TRBD1	TRBV5-1	16	TRBJ2-2	NA	CASSLAGQGATGELFF	TGCGCCAGCAGCTTGGCCGGGCAGGGGGCCACCGGGGAGCTGTTTTTT
NA	TRBV5-4	15	TRBJ2-3	NA	CASSIDSSSTDTQYF	TGTGCCAGCAGCATCGACAGTTCTAGCACAGATACGCAGTATTTT
NA	TRBV19	13	TRBJ1-1	NA	CASSIEGRAEAFF	TGTGCCAGTAGTATAGAGGGGCGCGCTGAAGCTTTCTTT
NA	TRBV7-9	14	TRBJ2-5	NA	CASSLEGGGGTQYF	TGTGCCAGCAGCTTAGAAGGCGGTGGTGGGACCCAGTACTTC
NA	TRBV7-9	13	TRBJ1-1	NA	CASSQTGNTEAFF	TGTGCCAGCAGCCAGACAGGGAACACTGAAGCTTTCTTT